Here is one TCR beta chain with its context. This sample is part of a study of blood T cell repertoires in COVID-19. Whole-study context: COVID-19 samples collected from the United States, Italy and Spain covered acute and convalescent phases. Sources were T cells, B-cell-depleted T cells, or PBMCs; the material itself was cDNA or gDNA.

It was during active infection that Seattle patients were enrolled and then longitudinally followed. The ends lost 6 bases at V and 6 bases at J; junction bases unmatched: 5. This CDR3 has 13 residues. Authors' analysis steps: Estimation of nucleated cell counts was performed using reference gene primer amplification. Sequencing was performed with immunoSEQ multiplex PCR; in TCRdb, only in-frame clones are kept and a portion is missing. The V and J calls and clone size come from that table; D and trimming were worked out from the DNA. The table shows roughly 230,000 clones, with about 90% occurring only once.

The chain is built from TRBV12-3 or TRBV12-4 and TRBJ1-5, with 7 bases identical to TRBD1. The TCR comes from a man under 40 with COVID-19, enrolled during active disease. Material for sequencing was peripheral blood. The CDR3 coding sequence is TGTGCCAGCAGAACAGGGGAACGTCAGCCCCAGCATTTT. It encodes CASRTGERQPQHF.